This T cell receptor beta chain came from a study of blood T cells in healthy people across ages. Primed by a sample-barcoded 5' primer and a J-beta primer mix, a second PCR proceeded for about 6 to 12 cycles. TCRdb re-called the 5' RACE reads through MiXCR, storing one row per CDR3 protein. The repertoire includes more than 650,000 distinct CDR3 sequences, approximately 22% of them detected once, and around 21% sits in the top ten. The germline gives CDR1 DFQATT, CDR2 SNEGSKA (reference sequence). Trimming removed 0 bases from V and 2 bases from J, with 14 bases in between. The CDR3 consists of 16 residues.

The sequence derives from a man aged 70 or older in good health. Sequenced: blood. V and J are TRBV20-1 and TRBJ1-5; weak D call: TRBD1 (5 bases). CDR3 coding DNA: TGCAGTGCTAGAGATCCGGCAGGGTATGGCAATCAGCCCCAGCATTTT. Its protein product is CSARDPAGYGNQPQHF.